The next 4 T cell receptor beta chains were all read from a single sample in a study of cytomegalovirus exposure and HLA in healthy donors. The primer mix had 60 Vbeta and 13 Jbeta primers. Assay used: immunoSEQ multiplex PCR; TCRdb lists only in-frame clones, some missing. The sample records around 200,000 clones, roughly 87% being singletons. Specimen: PBMCs. The source of these receptors is a man aged 50 or older in good health and CMV-seronegative.

In its sample, this clone was seen once. The chain joins TRBV18 to TRBJ1-3; a possible D gene is TRBD1 (5 bases). CDR3 length: 15 amino acids. Trimming removed 3 bases at V and 2 bases at J, with 11 bases between. Germline V gives CDR1 KGHSH, CDR2 LQKENI. The CDR3 DNA is TGTGCCAGCTCACCGGTGCGGGGGACTGGAAACACCATATATTTT. It codes for CASSPVRGTGNTIYF.

The chain combines TRBV7-9 with TRBJ2-5; D remains unclear. Deletions cut 1 base from V and 5 bases from J, with 14 bases between. CDR3 length: 15 residues. The V gene's germline CDR1 is SEHNR and CDR2 FQNEAQ (reference sequence). The CDR3 reads CASSLGSAHTETQYF. The CDR3 coding sequence is TGTGCCAGCAGCTTAGGCTCCGCGCATACTGAGACCCAGTACTTC.

The chain combines TRBV27 with TRBJ1-1, with 10 bases aligning to TRBD1. In germline, CDR1 is MNHEY, CDR2 SMNVEV (reference sequence). Trimming took 4 bases from V and 4 from J; bases not matched to a gene: 24. CDR3 length: 21 amino acids. Here the CDR3 DNA reads TGTGCCAGCAGTTCCCATCGACAGGGGGCGCGGAGGAAAATGGTGGGCACTGAAGCTTTCTTT. It encodes CASSSHRQGARRKMVGTEAFF.

This clone was observed a single time. This sequence joins TRBV14 and TRBJ2-2; possibly TRBD1 for D (6 bases). V dropped 3 bases and J dropped 6 bases, with 11 bases sitting between them. This CDR3 has 14 residues. CDR1 and CDR2 (germline): SGHDN, FVKESK. The CDR3 nucleotides are TGTGCCAGCAGCCATAACAGGGTCGCCGGGGAGCTGTTTTTT. It yields the protein CASSHNRVAGELFF.